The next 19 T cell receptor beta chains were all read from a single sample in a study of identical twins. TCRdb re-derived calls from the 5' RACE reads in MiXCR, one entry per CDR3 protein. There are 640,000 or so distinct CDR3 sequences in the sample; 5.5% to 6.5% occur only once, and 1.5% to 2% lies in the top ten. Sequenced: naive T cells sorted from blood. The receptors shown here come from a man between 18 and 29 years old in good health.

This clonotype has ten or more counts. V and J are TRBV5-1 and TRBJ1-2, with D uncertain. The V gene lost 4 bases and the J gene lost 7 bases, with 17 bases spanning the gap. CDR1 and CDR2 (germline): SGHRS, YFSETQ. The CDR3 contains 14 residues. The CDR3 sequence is CASSQREGFGGYTF. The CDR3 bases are TGCGCCAGCAGCCAAAGGGAGGGTTTCGGTGGCTACACCTTC.

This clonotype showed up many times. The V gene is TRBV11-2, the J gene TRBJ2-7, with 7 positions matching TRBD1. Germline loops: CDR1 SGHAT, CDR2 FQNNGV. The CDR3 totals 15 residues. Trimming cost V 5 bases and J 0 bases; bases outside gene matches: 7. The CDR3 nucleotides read TGTGCCAGCAGCGTCGCCGGGACAGTCTCCTACGAGCAGTACTTC. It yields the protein CASSVAGTVSYEQYF.

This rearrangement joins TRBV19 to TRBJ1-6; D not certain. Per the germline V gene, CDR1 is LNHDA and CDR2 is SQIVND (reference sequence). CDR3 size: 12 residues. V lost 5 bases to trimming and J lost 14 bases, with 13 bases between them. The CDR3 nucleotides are TGTGCCAGTAGTCCGACGCAGCTTGCCCTCCACTTT. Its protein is CASSPTQLALHF.

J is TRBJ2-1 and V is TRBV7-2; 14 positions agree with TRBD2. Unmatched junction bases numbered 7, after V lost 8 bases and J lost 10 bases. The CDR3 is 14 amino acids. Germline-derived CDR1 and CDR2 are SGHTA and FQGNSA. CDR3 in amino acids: CASQGTSGREEQFF. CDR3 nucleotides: TGTGCCAGCCAGGGGACTAGCGGGAGAGAGGAGCAGTTCTTC.

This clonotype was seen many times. The DNA for the CDR3 is TGCGCCAGCAGCTTGGCCCGGACAGGGGCCACAGATACGCAGTATTTT. Translated: CASSLARTGATDTQYF. The rearrangement links TRBV5-1 to TRBJ2-3; TRBD1 aligns across 9 bases. CDR3 length: 16 amino acids. The V gene end was trimmed by 0 bases and the J gene end by 2 bases; junction bases not matched to a gene: 4. Germline assignment: CDR1 SGHRS and CDR2 YFSETQ.

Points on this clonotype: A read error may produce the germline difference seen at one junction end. The CDR3 reads CASSDWDIVSF. CDR3 nucleotides: TGTGCCAGCAGTGATTGGGACATCGTTTCCTTC. J is TRBJ2-1 and V is TRBV2; weak D call: TRBD1 (6 bases). The CDR3 extends over 11 amino acids. CDR1 is SNHLY, CDR2 FYNNEI, per germline.

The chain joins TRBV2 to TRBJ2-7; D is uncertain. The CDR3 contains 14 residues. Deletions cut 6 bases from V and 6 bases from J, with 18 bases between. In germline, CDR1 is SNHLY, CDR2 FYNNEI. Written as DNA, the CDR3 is TGTGCCAGCAGATTTAGCCAGGTGGTGGGCGAGCAGTACGTC. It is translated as CASRFSQVVGEQYV.

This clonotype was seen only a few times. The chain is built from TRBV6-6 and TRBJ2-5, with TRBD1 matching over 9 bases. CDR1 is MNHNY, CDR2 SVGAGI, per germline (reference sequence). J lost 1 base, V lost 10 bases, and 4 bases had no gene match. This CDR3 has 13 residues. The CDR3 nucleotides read TGTGCCACCGGGACAGGGATCCAAGAGACCCAGTACTTC. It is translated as CATGTGIQETQYF.

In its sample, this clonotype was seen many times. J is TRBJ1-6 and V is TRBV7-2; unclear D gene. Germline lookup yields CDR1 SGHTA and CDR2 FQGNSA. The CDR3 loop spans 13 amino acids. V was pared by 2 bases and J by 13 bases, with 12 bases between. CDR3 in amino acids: CASSLSRVLPLHF. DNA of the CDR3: TGTGCCAGCAGCTTAAGTCGGGTCTTGCCCCTCCACTTT.

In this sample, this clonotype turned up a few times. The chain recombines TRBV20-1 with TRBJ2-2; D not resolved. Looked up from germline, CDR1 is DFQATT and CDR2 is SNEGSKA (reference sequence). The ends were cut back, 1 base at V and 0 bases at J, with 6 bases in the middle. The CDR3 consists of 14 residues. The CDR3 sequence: CSARGDTNTGELFF. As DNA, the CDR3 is TGCAGTGCTAGAGGGGATACGAACACCGGGGAGCTGTTTTTT.

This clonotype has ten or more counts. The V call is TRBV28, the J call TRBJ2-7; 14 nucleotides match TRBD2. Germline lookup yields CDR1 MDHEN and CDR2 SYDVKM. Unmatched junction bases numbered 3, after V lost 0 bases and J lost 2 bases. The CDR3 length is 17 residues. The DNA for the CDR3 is TGTGCCAGCAGTTTATGGCGACTAGCGGGAGGGCCCTACGAGCAGTACTTC. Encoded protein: CASSLWRLAGGPYEQYF.

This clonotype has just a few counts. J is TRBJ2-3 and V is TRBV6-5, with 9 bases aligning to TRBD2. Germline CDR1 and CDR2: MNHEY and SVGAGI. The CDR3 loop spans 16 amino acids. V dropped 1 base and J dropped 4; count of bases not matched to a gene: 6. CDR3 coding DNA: TGTGCCAGCAGTTACTTAATAGCGGGAGTCGCAGATACGCAGTATTTT. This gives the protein CASSYLIAGVADTQYF.

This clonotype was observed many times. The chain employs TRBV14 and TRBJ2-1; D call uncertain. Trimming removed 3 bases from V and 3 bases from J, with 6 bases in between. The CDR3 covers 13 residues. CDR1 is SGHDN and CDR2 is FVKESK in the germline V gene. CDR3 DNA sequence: TGTGCCAGCAGCCACAGAAACTACAATGAGCAGTTCTTC. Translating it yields CASSHRNYNEQFF.

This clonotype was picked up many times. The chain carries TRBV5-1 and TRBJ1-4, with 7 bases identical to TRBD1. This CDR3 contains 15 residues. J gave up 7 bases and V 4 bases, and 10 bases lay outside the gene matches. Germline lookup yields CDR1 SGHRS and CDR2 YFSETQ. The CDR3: CASSPGTASREKLFF. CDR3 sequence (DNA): TGCGCCAGCAGCCCCGGGACAGCAAGTCGTGAAAAACTGTTTTTT. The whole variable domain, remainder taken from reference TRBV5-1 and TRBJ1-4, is KAGVTQTPRYLIKTRGQQVTLSCSPISGHRSVSWYQQTPGQGLQFLFEYFSETQRNKGNFPGRFSGRQFSNSRSEMNVSTLELGDSALYLCASSPGTASREKLFFGSGTQLSVL.

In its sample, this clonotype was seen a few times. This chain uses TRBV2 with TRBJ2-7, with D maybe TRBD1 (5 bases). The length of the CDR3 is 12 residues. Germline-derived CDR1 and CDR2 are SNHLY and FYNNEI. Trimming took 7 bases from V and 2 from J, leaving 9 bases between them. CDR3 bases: TGTGCCAGCAATCACAGGACCTACGAGCAGTACTTC. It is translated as CASNHRTYEQYF.

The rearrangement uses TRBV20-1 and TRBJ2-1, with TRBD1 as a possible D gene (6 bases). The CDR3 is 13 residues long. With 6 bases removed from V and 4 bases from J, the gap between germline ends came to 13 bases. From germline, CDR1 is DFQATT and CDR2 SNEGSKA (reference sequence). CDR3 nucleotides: TGCAGTGCAGGGCAGGGGTGGTACAATGAGCAGTTCTTC. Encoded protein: CSAGQGWYNEQFF.

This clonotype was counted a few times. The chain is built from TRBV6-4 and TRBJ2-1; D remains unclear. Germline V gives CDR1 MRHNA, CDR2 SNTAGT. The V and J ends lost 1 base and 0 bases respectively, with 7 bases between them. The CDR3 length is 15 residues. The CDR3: CASSDFGFSYNEQFF. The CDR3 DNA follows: TGTGCCAGCAGTGACTTCGGGTTCTCCTACAATGAGCAGTTCTTC.

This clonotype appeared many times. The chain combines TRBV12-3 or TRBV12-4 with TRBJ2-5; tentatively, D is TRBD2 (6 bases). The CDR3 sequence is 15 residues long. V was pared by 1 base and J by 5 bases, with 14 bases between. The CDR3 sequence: CASSLEWGVRETQYF. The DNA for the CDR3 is TGTGCCAGCAGTTTAGAGTGGGGGGTGCGGGAGACCCAGTACTTC.

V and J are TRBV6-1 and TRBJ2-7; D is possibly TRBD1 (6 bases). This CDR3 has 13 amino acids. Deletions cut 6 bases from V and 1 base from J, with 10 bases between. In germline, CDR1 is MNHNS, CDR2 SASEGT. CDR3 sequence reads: CASRVRGSYEQYF. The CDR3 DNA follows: TGTGCCAGCAGAGTTAGGGGGTCCTACGAGCAGTACTTC.